The source of this TCR beta chain is a study of blood T cell repertoires in COVID-19. Study as a whole: The United States, Italy and Spain provided the acute and convalescent COVID-19 samples. PBMCs, B-cell-depleted T cells, or T cells were the source of the cDNA or gDNA that made up the material.

Generated by immunoSEQ multiplex PCR, the TCRdb table keeps only in-frame clones and is missing some. The sample lists 280,000 or so clones, 75% to 90% occurring once. Looked up from germline, CDR1 is LGHNA and CDR2 is YSLEER. V lost 1 base and J lost 9; bases outside the gene matches: 17. The CDR3 covers 20 residues. This TCR was sampled from a woman aged 60-75 years with acute or convalescent COVID-19. Sequencing input: peripheral blood. This chain uses TRBV4-3 with TRBJ2-1; 14 bases are shared with TRBD2. The CDR3 region is CASSQVGWTSGGPGDVEQFF. The CDR3 DNA is TGCGCCAGCAGCCAAGTTGGATGGACTAGCGGGGGGCCAGGGGATGTTGAGCAGTTCTTC.